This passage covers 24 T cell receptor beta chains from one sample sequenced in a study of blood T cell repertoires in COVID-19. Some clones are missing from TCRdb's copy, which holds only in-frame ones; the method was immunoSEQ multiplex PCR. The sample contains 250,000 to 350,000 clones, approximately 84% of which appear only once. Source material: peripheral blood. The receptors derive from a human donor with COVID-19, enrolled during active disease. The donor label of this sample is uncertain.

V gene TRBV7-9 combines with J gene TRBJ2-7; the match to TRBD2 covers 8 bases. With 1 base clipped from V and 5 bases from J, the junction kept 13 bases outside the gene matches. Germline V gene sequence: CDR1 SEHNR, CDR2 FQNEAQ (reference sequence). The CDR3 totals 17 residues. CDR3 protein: CASSLGGWAGGLDEQYF. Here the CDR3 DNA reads TGTGCCAGCAGCTTAGGCGGGTGGGCGGGAGGTCTCGACGAGCAGTACTTC.

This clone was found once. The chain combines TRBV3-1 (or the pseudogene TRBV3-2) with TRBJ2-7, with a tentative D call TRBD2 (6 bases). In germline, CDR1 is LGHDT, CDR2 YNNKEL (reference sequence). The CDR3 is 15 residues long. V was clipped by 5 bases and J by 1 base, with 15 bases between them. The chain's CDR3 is CASSFLGTGSYEQYF. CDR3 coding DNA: TGTGCCAGCAGCTTCCTGGGGACTGGATCCTACGAGCAGTACTTC.

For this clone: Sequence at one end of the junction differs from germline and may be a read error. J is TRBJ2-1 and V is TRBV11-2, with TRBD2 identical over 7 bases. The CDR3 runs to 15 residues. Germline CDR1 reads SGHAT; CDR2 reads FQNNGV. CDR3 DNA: TGTGCCAGCAGGTTAGCGGGTGGATTCTACAATGAGCAGTTCTTC. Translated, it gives CASRLAGGFYNEQFF.

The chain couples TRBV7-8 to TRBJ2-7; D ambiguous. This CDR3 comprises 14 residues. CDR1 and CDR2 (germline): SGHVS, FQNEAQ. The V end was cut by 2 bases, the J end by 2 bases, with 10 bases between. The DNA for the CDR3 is TGTGCCAGCAGCTTATTAGCTAGTCCCTACGAGCAGTACTTC. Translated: CASSLLASPYEQYF.

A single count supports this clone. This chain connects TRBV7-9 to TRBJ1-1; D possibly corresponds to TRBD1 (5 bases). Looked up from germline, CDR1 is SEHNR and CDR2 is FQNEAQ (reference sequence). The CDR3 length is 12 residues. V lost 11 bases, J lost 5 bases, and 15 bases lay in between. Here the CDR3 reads CAWEGTGTEAFF. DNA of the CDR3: TGTGCCTGGGAGGGGACGGGGACTGAAGCTTTCTTT.

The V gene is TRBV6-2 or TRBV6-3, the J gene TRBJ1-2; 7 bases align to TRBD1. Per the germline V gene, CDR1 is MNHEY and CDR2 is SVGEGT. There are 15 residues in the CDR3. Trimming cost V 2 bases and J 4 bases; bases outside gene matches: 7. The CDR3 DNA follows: TGTGCCAGCAGTTACGGGGTCGGGACAGTCTATGGCTACACCTTC. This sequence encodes CASSYGVGTVYGYTF.

In DNA, the CDR3 is TGTGCCAGCAGCTTATCACAGGGGTCCTCCGTAGATACGCAGTATTTT. It codes for CASSLSQGSSVDTQYF. The J gene is TRBJ2-3, the V gene TRBV7-6; TRBD1 agrees at 7 bases. This CDR3 is 16 amino acids long. Germline trimming cut 2 bases from V and 5 bases from J; bases unmatched to any gene: 10. CDR1 is SGHVS, CDR2 FNYEAQ, per germline.

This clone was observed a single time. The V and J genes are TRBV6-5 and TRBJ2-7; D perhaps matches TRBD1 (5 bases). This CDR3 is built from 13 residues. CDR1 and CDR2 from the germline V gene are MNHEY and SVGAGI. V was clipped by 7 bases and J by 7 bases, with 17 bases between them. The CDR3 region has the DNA TGTGCCAGCACCTATAACAGGTTGGGGGAGCAGTACTTC. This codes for CASTYNRLGEQYF.

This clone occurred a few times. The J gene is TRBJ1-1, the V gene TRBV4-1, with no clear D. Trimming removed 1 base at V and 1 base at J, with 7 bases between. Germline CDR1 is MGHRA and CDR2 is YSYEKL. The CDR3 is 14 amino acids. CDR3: CASSQGLRNTEAFF. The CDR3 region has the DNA TGCGCCAGCAGCCAAGGGTTGAGGAACACTGAAGCTTTCTTT.

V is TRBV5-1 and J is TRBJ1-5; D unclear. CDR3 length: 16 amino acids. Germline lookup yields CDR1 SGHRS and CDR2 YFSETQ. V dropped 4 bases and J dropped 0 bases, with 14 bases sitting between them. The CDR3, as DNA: TGCGCCAGCAGCCCCCTTGGCCAATATAGCAATCAGCCCCAGCATTTT. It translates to CASSPLGQYSNQPQHF.

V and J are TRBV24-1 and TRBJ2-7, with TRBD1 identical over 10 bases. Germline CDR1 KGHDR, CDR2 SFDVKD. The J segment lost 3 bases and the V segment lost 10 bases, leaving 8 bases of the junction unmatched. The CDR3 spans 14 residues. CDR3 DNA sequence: TGTGCCACAACCACCGGGACAGGGGACTACGAGCAGTACTTC. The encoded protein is CATTTGTGDYEQYF.

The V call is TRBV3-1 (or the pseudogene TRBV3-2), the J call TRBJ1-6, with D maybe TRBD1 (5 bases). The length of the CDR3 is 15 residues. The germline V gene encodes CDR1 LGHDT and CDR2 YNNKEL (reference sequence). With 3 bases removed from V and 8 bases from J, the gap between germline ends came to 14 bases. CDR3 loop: CASSQGAGGDSPLHF. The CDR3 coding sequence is TGTGCCAGCAGCCAGGGAGCGGGGGGGGATTCACCCCTCCACTTT.

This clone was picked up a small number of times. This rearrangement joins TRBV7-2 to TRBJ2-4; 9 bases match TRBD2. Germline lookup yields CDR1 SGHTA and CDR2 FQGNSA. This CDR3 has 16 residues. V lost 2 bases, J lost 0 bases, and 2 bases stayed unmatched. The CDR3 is CASSLQAGGAKNIQYF. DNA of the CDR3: TGTGCCAGCAGCTTACAAGCGGGGGGAGCCAAAAACATTCAGTACTTC.

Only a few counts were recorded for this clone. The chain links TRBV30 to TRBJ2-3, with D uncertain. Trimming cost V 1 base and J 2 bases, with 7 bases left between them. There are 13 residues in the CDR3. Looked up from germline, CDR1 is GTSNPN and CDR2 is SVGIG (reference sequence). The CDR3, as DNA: TGTGCCTGGAGTGCCGCTAACACAGATACGCAGTATTTT. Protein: CAWSAANTDTQYF.

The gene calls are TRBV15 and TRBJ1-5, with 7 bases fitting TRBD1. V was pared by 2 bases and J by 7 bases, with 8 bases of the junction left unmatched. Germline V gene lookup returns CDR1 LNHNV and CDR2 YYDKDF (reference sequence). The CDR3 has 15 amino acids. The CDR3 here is CATSRQQGNGQPQHF. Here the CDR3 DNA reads TGTGCCACCAGCAGACAACAGGGGAACGGGCAGCCCCAGCATTTT. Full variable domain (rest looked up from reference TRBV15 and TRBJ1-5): DAMVIQNPRYQVTQFGKPVTLSCSQTLNHNVMYWYQQKSSQAPKLLFHYYDKDFNNEADTPDNFQSRRPNTSFCFLDIRSPGLGDTAMYLCATSRQQGNGQPQHFGDGTRLSIL.

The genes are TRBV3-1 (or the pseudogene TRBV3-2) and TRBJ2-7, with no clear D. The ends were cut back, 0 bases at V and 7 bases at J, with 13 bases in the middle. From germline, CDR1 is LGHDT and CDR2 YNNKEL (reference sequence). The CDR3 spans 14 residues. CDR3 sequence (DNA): TGTGCCAGCAGCCAAGAGATCGAGCCACGGGAGCAGTACTTC. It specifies CASSQEIEPREQYF.

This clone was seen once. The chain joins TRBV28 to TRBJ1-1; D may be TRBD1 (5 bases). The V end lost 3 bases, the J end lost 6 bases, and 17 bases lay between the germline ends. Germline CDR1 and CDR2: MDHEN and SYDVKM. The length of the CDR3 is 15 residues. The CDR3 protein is CASSFTPGGEPEAFF. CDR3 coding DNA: TGTGCCAGCAGTTTTACCCCCGGAGGGGAACCTGAAGCTTTCTTT.

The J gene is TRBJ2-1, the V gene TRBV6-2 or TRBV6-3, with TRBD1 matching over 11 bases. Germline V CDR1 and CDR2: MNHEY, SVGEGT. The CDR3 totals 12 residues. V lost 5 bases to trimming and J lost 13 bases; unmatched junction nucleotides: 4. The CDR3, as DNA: TGTGCCAGCAGTGGGACAGGGGGTATACAGTTCTTC. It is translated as CASSGTGGIQFF.

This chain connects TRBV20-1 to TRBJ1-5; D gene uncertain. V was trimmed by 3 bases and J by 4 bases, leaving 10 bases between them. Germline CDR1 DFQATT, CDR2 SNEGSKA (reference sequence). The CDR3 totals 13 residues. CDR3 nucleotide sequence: TGCAGTGCTAGTCGGGGAACTAATCAGCCCCAGCATTTT. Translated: CSASRGTNQPQHF.

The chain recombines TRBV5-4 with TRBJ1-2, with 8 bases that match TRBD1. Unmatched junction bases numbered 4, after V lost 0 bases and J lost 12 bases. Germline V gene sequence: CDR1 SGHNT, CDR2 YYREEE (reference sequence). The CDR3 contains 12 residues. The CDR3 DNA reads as TGTGCCAGCAGCTTGGAAGGACAGGGCAACACCTTC. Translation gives CASSLEGQGNTF.

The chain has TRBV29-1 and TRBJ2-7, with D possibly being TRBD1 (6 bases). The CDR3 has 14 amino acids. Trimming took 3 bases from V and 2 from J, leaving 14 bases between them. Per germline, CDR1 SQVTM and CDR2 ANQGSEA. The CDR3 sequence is CSVESGQNPYEQYF. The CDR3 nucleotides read TGCAGCGTTGAGTCCGGACAGAATCCCTACGAGCAGTACTTC.

The CDR3 nucleotides read TGTGCCATACGACAGGGGTATAGCACAGATACGCAGTATTTT. It yields the protein CAIRQGYSTDTQYF. The chain joins TRBV28 to TRBJ2-3; TRBD1 agrees at 8 bases. V was clipped by 10 bases and J by 0 bases; unmatched bases: 6. CDR1 is MDHEN and CDR2 is SYDVKM in the germline V gene. The CDR3 is 14 residues long.

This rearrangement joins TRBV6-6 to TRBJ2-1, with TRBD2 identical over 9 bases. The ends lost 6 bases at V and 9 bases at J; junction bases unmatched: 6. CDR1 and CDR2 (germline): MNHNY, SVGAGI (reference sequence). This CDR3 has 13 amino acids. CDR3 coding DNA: TGTGCCAGCAGAACTGGGACTAGCTTTGAGCAGTTCTTC. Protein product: CASRTGTSFEQFF.

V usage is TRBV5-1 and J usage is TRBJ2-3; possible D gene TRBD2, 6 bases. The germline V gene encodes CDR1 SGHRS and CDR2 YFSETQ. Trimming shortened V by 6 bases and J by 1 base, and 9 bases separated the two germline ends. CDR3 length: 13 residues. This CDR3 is CASTGTGTDTQYF. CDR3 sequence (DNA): TGCGCCAGCACCGGGACTGGCACAGATACGCAGTATTTT.